This TCR beta chain was recovered during a study of T-cell memory formation after mild COVID-19. Whole-study context: Largely, TCR clusters stayed within a single donor.

Trimming stripped 2 bases from V and 9 bases from J, with 20 bases between. Germline V gene data show CDR1 as MNHEY and CDR2 as SVGAGI. The CDR3 sequence is 17 residues long. TCRdb independently ran MiXCR on the 5' RACE reads; one entry per CDR3 protein. The data hold tens of thousands of distinct CDR3 sequences, with less than 15% observed a single time. The chain employs TRBV6-5 and TRBJ1-6; weak D call: TRBD1 (6 bases). The source of this sequence is a man aged 18 to 29 who had mild COVID-19 (a few samples of this study predate the infection). Cell type and time point are not known. Material for sequencing was PBMCs or a T cell subset sorted from them (not recorded which). CDR3 in amino acids: CASSYAGHYYAGSPLHF. DNA for the CDR3: TGTGCCAGCAGTTACGCGGGACATTATTACGCCGGTTCACCCCTCCACTTT.